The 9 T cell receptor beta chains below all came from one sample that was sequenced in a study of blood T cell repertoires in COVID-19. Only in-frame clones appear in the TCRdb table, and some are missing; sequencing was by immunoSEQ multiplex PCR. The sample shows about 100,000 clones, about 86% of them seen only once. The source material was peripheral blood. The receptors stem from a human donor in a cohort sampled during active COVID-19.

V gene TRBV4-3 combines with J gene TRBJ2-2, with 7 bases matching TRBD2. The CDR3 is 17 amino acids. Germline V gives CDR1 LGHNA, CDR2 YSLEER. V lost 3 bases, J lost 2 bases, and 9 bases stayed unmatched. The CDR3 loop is CASSQTASGANTGELFF. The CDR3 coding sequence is TGCGCCAGCAGCCAGACCGCTAGCGGAGCTAACACCGGGGAGCTGTTTTTT.

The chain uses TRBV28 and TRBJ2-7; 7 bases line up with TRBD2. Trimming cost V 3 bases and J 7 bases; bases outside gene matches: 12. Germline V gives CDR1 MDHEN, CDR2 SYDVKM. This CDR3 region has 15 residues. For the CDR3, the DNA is TGTGCCAGCAGTTTGGTCGGGGGAGGGATGGGGGAGCAGTACTTC. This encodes CASSLVGGGMGEQYF.

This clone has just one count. CDR3 sequence reads: CAWSPGSQYEQYF. The CDR3 DNA reads TGTGCCTGGAGCCCCGGGTCGCAATACGAGCAGTACTTC. The gene calls are TRBV30 and TRBJ2-7; D ambiguous. V lost 3 bases to trimming and J lost 4 bases, with 13 bases between them. The CDR3 loop spans 13 amino acids. CDR1 is GTSNPN and CDR2 is SVGIG in the germline V gene (reference sequence).

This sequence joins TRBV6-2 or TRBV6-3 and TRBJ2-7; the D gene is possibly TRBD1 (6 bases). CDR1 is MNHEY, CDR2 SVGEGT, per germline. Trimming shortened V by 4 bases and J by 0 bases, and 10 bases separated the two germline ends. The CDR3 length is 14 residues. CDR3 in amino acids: CASSSTGSSYEQYF. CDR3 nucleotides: TGTGCCAGCAGTTCAACAGGGAGCTCCTACGAGCAGTACTTC.

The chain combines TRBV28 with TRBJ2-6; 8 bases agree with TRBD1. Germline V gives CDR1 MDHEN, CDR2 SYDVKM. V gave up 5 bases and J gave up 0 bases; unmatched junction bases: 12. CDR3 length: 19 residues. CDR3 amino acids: CASSGPTGQAFSGANVLTF. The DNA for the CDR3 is TGTGCCAGCAGTGGACCGACGGGACAGGCGTTCTCTGGGGCCAACGTCCTGACTTTC.

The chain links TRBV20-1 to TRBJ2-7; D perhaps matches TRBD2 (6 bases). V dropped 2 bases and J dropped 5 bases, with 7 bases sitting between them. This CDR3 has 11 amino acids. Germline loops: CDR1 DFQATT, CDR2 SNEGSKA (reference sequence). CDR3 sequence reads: CSARREDEQYF. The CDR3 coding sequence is TGCAGTGCTAGAAGGGAGGACGAGCAGTACTTC.

CDR3 in DNA: TGTGCCAGTAGTATACAGGGAGGCCTTAACTATGGCTACACCTTC. Protein product: CASSIQGGLNYGYTF. The V and J genes are TRBV19 and TRBJ1-2, with D perhaps matching TRBD1 (5 bases). Per germline, CDR1 LNHDA and CDR2 SQIVND (reference sequence). Trimming removed 2 bases at V and 1 base at J, with 11 bases between. CDR3 length equals 15 residues.

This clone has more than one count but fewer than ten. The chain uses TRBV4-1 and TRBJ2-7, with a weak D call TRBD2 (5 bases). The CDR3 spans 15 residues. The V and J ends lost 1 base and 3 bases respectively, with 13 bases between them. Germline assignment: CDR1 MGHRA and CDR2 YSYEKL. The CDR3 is CASSQARTSGYEQYF. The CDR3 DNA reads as TGCGCCAGCAGCCAAGCGAGGACTTCGGGCTACGAGCAGTACTTC.

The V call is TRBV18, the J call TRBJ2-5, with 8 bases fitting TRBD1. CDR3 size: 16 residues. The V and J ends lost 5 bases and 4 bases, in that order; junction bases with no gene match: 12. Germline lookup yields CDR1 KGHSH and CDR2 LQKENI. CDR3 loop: CASSSYPRTGSETQYF. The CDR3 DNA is TGTGCCAGCTCATCCTACCCCCGGACAGGGTCAGAGACCCAGTACTTC.